These T cell receptor beta chains were read from a single sample in a study of OX40 agonist ivuxolimab in advanced cancers. Clones were sequenced by immunoSEQ multiplex PCR, and TCRdb holds only the in-frame ones, with some missing. The sample carries about 49,000 clones, around 85% recorded once. This specimen consisted of CD4+ or CD8+ T cells sorted from blood, obtained in a trial of the OX40 agonist ivuxolimab. The receptors shown here come from an adult with an advanced solid tumor such as melanoma, head and neck, liver or kidney cancer. The CDR3 runs from the conserved cysteine through the conserved F or W. The D gene is left open where the match is weak. Only part of the rows carry a size: once, few, many, or a class if the clone is expanded.

CDR3aa: CASSVGANEQFF
CDR3nt: TGTGCCAGCAGCGTCGGGGCCAATGAGCAGTTCTTC
abundance: NA
v_gene: TRBV9
d_gene: NA
len: 12
j_gene: TRBJ2-1

CDR3aa: CATSRDSALTESNQPQHF
CDR3nt: TGTGCCACCAGCAGAGATTCTGCCTTGACAGAAAGTAATCAGCCCCAGCATTTT
abundance: NA
v_gene: TRBV15
d_gene: NA
len: 18
j_gene: TRBJ1-5

CDR3aa: CASSLSGGYNNEQFF
CDR3nt: TGTGCCAGCAGCCTTAGCGGGGGATATAACAATGAGCAGTTCTTC
abundance: NA
v_gene: TRBV27
d_gene: TRBD2
len: 15
j_gene: TRBJ2-1

CDR3aa: CASRTPGLAGFQETQYF
CDR3nt: TGTGCCAGCAGAACACCGGGACTAGCGGGGTTCCAAGAGACCCAGTACTTC
abundance: NA
v_gene: TRBV2
d_gene: TRBD2
len: 17
j_gene: TRBJ2-5

CDR3aa: CASSQESSNQPQHF
CDR3nt: TGCGCCAGCAGCCAAGAATCAAGCAATCAGCCCCAGCATTTT
abundance: NA
v_gene: TRBV4-1
d_gene: NA
len: 14
j_gene: TRBJ1-5

CDR3aa: CASSSGQVQETQYF
CDR3nt: TGTGCCAGCAGCTCCGGACAGGTTCAAGAGACCCAGTACTTC
abundance: NA
v_gene: TRBV5-6
d_gene: TRBD1
len: 14
j_gene: TRBJ2-5

CDR3aa: CATFGPGQARETQYF
CDR3nt: TGCGCCACCTTCGGACCGGGACAGGCCCGGGAGACCCAGTACTTC
abundance: NA
v_gene: TRBV10-2
d_gene: TRBD1
len: 15
j_gene: TRBJ2-5

CDR3aa: CASSPRQEQETQYF
CDR3nt: TGTGCCAGCTCACCGCGACAGGAGCAAGAGACCCAGTACTTC
abundance: many
v_gene: TRBV18
d_gene: NA
len: 14
j_gene: TRBJ2-5

CDR3aa: CASSSEYVRDRNTGELFF
CDR3nt: TGTGCCAGCAGTTCCGAGTATGTACGGGACAGGAACACCGGGGAGCTGTTTTTT
abundance: NA
v_gene: TRBV28
d_gene: TRBD1
len: 18
j_gene: TRBJ2-2

CDR3aa: CSVGVGNTGELFF
CDR3nt: TGCAGCGTTGGCGTGGGGAACACCGGGGAGCTGTTTTTT
abundance: NA
v_gene: TRBV29-1
d_gene: NA
len: 13
j_gene: TRBJ2-2

CDR3aa: CASSPYAVFGNTIYF
CDR3nt: TGTGCCAGCAGCCCATATGCGGTCTTCGGAAACACCATATATTTT
abundance: once
v_gene: TRBV14
d_gene: NA
len: 15
j_gene: TRBJ1-3

CDR3aa: CASSLGQTYEQYF
CDR3nt: TGTGCCAGCAGTTTAGGCCAGACCTACGAGCAGTACTTC
abundance: NA
v_gene: TRBV27
d_gene: NA
len: 13
j_gene: TRBJ2-7

CDR3aa: CASSRFDTQYF
CDR3nt: TGTGCCAGCAGCAGGTTCGATACGCAGTATTTT
abundance: NA
v_gene: TRBV5-6
d_gene: NA
len: 11
j_gene: TRBJ2-3

CDR3aa: CASSPTSGGASDTQYF
CDR3nt: TGTGCCAGCAGTCCAACTAGCGGGGGGGCCTCAGATACGCAGTATTTT
abundance: medium-sized
v_gene: TRBV28
d_gene: TRBD2
len: 16
j_gene: TRBJ2-3

CDR3aa: CASSLGDSEFF
CDR3nt: TGTGCCAGCAGTTTGGGGGACAGTGAGTTCTTC
abundance: few
v_gene: TRBV27
d_gene: TRBD1
len: 11
j_gene: TRBJ2-7

CDR3aa: CASSPDRGQNSPLHF
CDR3nt: TGTGCCAGCAGCCCGGACAGGGGGCAAAATTCACCCCTCCACTTT
abundance: few
v_gene: TRBV7-6
d_gene: TRBD1
len: 15
j_gene: TRBJ1-6

CDR3aa: CASSSLTEANTGELFF
CDR3nt: TGTGCCAGCAGCTCTTTGACAGAAGCGAACACCGGGGAGCTGTTTTTT
abundance: NA
v_gene: TRBV21-1
d_gene: NA
len: 16
j_gene: TRBJ2-2

CDR3aa: CASTTGTRYDTQYF
CDR3nt: TGTGCCAGCACTACCGGGACCCGGTACGATACGCAGTATTTT
abundance: NA
v_gene: TRBV2
d_gene: NA
len: 14
j_gene: TRBJ2-3

CDR3aa: CASSQTGGNTEAFF
CDR3nt: TGCGCCAGCAGCCAAACAGGGGGGAACACTGAAGCTTTCTTT
abundance: once
v_gene: TRBV4-1
d_gene: TRBD1
len: 14
j_gene: TRBJ1-1

CDR3aa: CASSVEGVAGELFF
CDR3nt: TGTGCCAGCAGCGTAGAGGGAGTCGCCGGGGAGCTGTTTTTT
abundance: NA
v_gene: TRBV9
d_gene: NA
len: 14
j_gene: TRBJ2-2

CDR3aa: CASSQRAAAAQGNTIYF
CDR3nt: TGTGCCAGCAGCCAAAGGGCGGCCGCGGCTCAAGGAAACACCATATATTTT
abundance: NA
v_gene: TRBV11-2
d_gene: NA
len: 17
j_gene: TRBJ1-3

CDR3aa: CASSSPILEQYF
CDR3nt: TGTGCCAGCAGTTCGCCGATATTAGAGCAGTACTTC
abundance: NA
v_gene: TRBV6-6
d_gene: NA
len: 12
j_gene: TRBJ2-7

CDR3aa: CASTPAGGGNEQFF
CDR3nt: TGCGCCAGCACCCCAGCGGGGGGCGGGAATGAGCAGTTCTTC
abundance: NA
v_gene: TRBV4-1
d_gene: TRBD2
len: 14
j_gene: TRBJ2-1

CDR3aa: CASSLSFRGAYNEQFF
CDR3nt: TGTGCCAGCAGCTTAAGTTTCCGGGGGGCTTACAATGAGCAGTTCTTC
abundance: NA
v_gene: TRBV7-2
d_gene: NA
len: 16
j_gene: TRBJ2-1

CDR3aa: CASSDTRALGIDQPQHF
CDR3nt: TGTGCCAGCAGTGATACAAGGGCGTTGGGGATTGATCAGCCCCAGCATTTT
abundance: NA
v_gene: TRBV2
d_gene: NA
len: 17
j_gene: TRBJ1-5

CDR3aa: CASSYMTAYNEQFF
CDR3nt: TGTGCCAGCAGTTATATGACAGCCTACAATGAGCAGTTCTTC
abundance: NA
v_gene: TRBV6-5
d_gene: NA
len: 14
j_gene: TRBJ2-1

CDR3aa: CASSPRTGGTNEKLFF
CDR3nt: TGCGCCAGCAGTCCCAGAACAGGGGGGACTAATGAAAAACTGTTTTTT
abundance: NA
v_gene: TRBV4-3
d_gene: TRBD1
len: 16
j_gene: TRBJ1-4

CDR3aa: CASSLMAGESYRNQPQHF
CDR3nt: TGTGCCAGCAGCTTAATGGCAGGGGAAAGCTATCGTAATCAGCCCCAGCATTTT
abundance: once
v_gene: TRBV7-8
d_gene: NA
len: 18
j_gene: TRBJ1-5

CDR3aa: CASSTTGSSTDTQYF
CDR3nt: TGTGCCAGCAGCACGACAGGTTCTAGCACAGATACGCAGTATTTT
abundance: NA
v_gene: TRBV7-3
d_gene: NA
len: 15
j_gene: TRBJ2-3

CDR3aa: CASSQGTGGTDTQYF
CDR3nt: TGCGCCAGCAGCCAAGGGACAGGGGGCACAGATACGCAGTATTTT
abundance: NA
v_gene: TRBV4-1
d_gene: TRBD1
len: 15
j_gene: TRBJ2-3

CDR3aa: CASSEYKGTNTEAFF
CDR3nt: TGTGCCAGCAGTGAATATAAAGGCACGAACACTGAAGCTTTCTTT
abundance: NA
v_gene: TRBV25-1
d_gene: NA
len: 15
j_gene: TRBJ1-1

CDR3aa: CASSVGTGDQETQYF
CDR3nt: TGTGCCAGCAGCGTAGGAACGGGGGACCAAGAGACCCAGTACTTC
abundance: NA
v_gene: TRBV9
d_gene: NA
len: 15
j_gene: TRBJ2-5

CDR3aa: CASSPSSAGAINSPLHF
CDR3nt: TGTGCCAGCAGCCCATCATCCGCGGGGGCAATCAATTCACCCCTCCACTTT
abundance: NA
v_gene: TRBV11-1
d_gene: NA
len: 17
j_gene: TRBJ1-6

CDR3aa: CASSLTGGYTDTQYF
CDR3nt: TGTGCCAGCAGCTTAACCGGGGGTTACACAGATACGCAGTATTTT
abundance: NA
v_gene: TRBV7-3
d_gene: NA
len: 15
j_gene: TRBJ2-3

CDR3aa: CASSSGGGNTIYF
CDR3nt: TGTGCCAGCAGCAGTGGTGGGGGAAACACCATATATTTT
abundance: NA
v_gene: TRBV9
d_gene: NA
len: 13
j_gene: TRBJ1-3

CDR3aa: CASSPRDRGNTIYF
CDR3nt: TGTGCCAGCAGCCCTAGGGACAGAGGAAACACCATATATTTT
abundance: NA
v_gene: TRBV4-2
d_gene: TRBD1
len: 14
j_gene: TRBJ1-3

CDR3aa: CASSPRQASYQPQHF
CDR3nt: TGTGCCAGCAGTCCCCGACAGGCTAGCTATCAGCCCCAGCATTTT
abundance: NA
v_gene: TRBV28
d_gene: NA
len: 15
j_gene: TRBJ1-5

CDR3aa: CASSDDYKETQYF
CDR3nt: TGTGCCAGCAGTGACGACTATAAAGAGACCCAGTACTTC
abundance: NA
v_gene: TRBV2
d_gene: NA
len: 13
j_gene: TRBJ2-5

CDR3aa: CASSPLGSPGGTGYTF
CDR3nt: TGTGCCAGCAGTCCCCTTGGGAGTCCAGGAGGTACGGGCTACACCTTC
abundance: NA
v_gene: TRBV27
d_gene: NA
len: 16
j_gene: TRBJ1-2

CDR3aa: CASSKGNGTGEGNQPQHF
CDR3nt: TGTGCCAGCAGCAAAGGAAACGGGACAGGGGAAGGCAATCAGCCCCAGCATTTT
abundance: NA
v_gene: TRBV21-1
d_gene: NA
len: 18
j_gene: TRBJ1-5

CDR3aa: CASSPNDGYNEQFF
CDR3nt: TGTGCCAGCAGCCCTAATGACGGGTACAATGAGCAGTTCTTC
abundance: NA
v_gene: TRBV7-2
d_gene: NA
len: 14
j_gene: TRBJ2-1

CDR3aa: CASSIDPGARNTEAFF
CDR3nt: TGTGCCAGTAGTATAGATCCCGGGGCCCGGAACACTGAAGCTTTCTTT
abundance: NA
v_gene: TRBV19
d_gene: NA
len: 16
j_gene: TRBJ1-1

CDR3aa: CSVERGQETQYF
CDR3nt: TGCAGCGTTGAAAGAGGGCAAGAGACCCAGTACTTC
abundance: NA
v_gene: TRBV29-1
d_gene: NA
len: 12
j_gene: TRBJ2-5

CDR3aa: CASSQLSGNTGELFF
CDR3nt: TGCGCCAGCAGCCAGCTCTCAGGGAACACCGGGGAGCTGTTTTTT
abundance: NA
v_gene: TRBV4-1
d_gene: NA
len: 15
j_gene: TRBJ2-2

CDR3aa: CASSYSGNPDTQYF
CDR3nt: TGTGCCAGCAGTTACTCGGGGAACCCAGATACGCAGTATTTT
abundance: once
v_gene: TRBV6-5
d_gene: NA
len: 14
j_gene: TRBJ2-3

CDR3aa: CASSKRRGDNEQFF
CDR3nt: TGTGCCAGCAGCAAACGGAGGGGGGACAATGAGCAGTTCTTC
abundance: NA
v_gene: TRBV21-1
d_gene: NA
len: 14
j_gene: TRBJ2-1

CDR3aa: CATLLAGETYEQYF
CDR3nt: TGTGCCACCTTACTAGCGGGGGAAACCTACGAGCAGTACTTC
abundance: NA
v_gene: TRBV2
d_gene: TRBD2
len: 14
j_gene: TRBJ2-7

CDR3aa: CASTDGGAYEQFF
CDR3nt: TGTGCTAGTACGGACGGGGGGGCCTATGAGCAGTTCTTC
abundance: NA
v_gene: TRBV12-5
d_gene: TRBD2
len: 13
j_gene: TRBJ2-1